These T cell receptor beta chains were read from a single sample in a study of neurological immune-mediated disorders. Via MiXCR, TCRdb re-called the 5' RACE reads, giving one row per CDR3 protein. This sample has 40,000 or so distinct CDR3 sequences; roughly 2.5% occur once, and the top ten carry approximately 2.2%. The specimen sequenced was PBMCs. The receptor set was obtained from a man between 50 and 59 years old with multiple sclerosis. Both conserved end residues are part of each CDR3. The D gene is left open where the match is weak. Not all rows give a size; the values are once, few, many and, for expanded clones, a class.

length,D,J,V,size,DNA,CDR3
16,NA,TRBJ1-2,TRBV7-3,NA,TGTGCCAGCAGCTTAGCGCCAGGACATGGGGAGAATGGCTACACCTTC,CASSLAPGHGENGYTF
13,NA,TRBJ1-1,TRBV4-1,many,TGCGCCAGCAGCCAAATTGACAGGAGTGAAGCTTTCTTT,CASSQIDRSEAFF
15,NA,TRBJ1-5,TRBV7-9,NA,TGTGCCAGCAGCTTAAGCGGGGAGAGCAATCAGCCCCAGAATTTT,CASSLSGESNQPQNF
12,NA,TRBJ2-7,TRBV5-1,many,TGCGCCAGCAAGGGGTACTCCTACGAGCAGTACTTC,CASKGYSYEQYF
14,TRBD1,TRBJ1-6,TRBV7-2,many,TGTGCCAGCAGCATACAGGGGGCTGATTCACCCCTCCACTTT,CASSIQGADSPLHF
14,NA,TRBJ1-5,TRBV5-5,many,TGTGCCAGCAGCTCTCAGAGGGGGAATCAGCCCCAGCATTTT,CASSSQRGNQPQHF
15,NA,TRBJ2-3,TRBV9,many,TGTGCCAGCAGCGTAGGCGAAGGGGTGACAGATACGCAGTATTTT,CASSVGEGVTDTQYF
13,NA,TRBJ2-1,TRBV3-1,many,TGTGCCAGCAGACGCGATCCTAACAATGAGCAGTTCTTC,CASRRDPNNEQFF
14,TRBD1,TRBJ2-7,TRBV2,many,TGTGCCAGCGGACCGGGACAGGGGGCCTACGAGCAGTACTTC,CASGPGQGAYEQYF
13,TRBD1,TRBJ1-1,TRBV7-2,many,TGTGCCAGCAGCCGACAGGGCCTGAGTGAAGCTTTCTTT,CASSRQGLSEAFF
12,TRBD1,TRBJ1-1,TRBV6-5,few,TGTGCCAGCAGACGCAGGGGGACTGAAGCTTTCTTT,CASRRRGTEAFF
15,NA,TRBJ1-2,TRBV9,many,TGTGCCAGCAGCCCCCTCGGCCCAGGCGAGTATGGCTACACCTTC,CASSPLGPGEYGYTF
13,TRBD1,TRBJ2-7,TRBV10-3,many,TGTGCCATCAGTGGACAGGGGGGCTACGAGCAGTACTTC,CAISGQGGYEQYF
14,NA,TRBJ1-1,TRBV27,many,TGTGCCAGCAGTTTATCGGCGTTGAACACTGAAGCTTTCTTT,CASSLSALNTEAFF
14,NA,TRBJ2-3,TRBV6-5,many,TGTGCCAGCAGTTACCGATTAGAGGCAGATACGCAGTATTTT,CASSYRLEADTQYF
14,NA,TRBJ2-2,TRBV19,many,TGTGCCAGTATATTTACAGCCAACACCGGGGAGCTGTTTTTT,CASIFTANTGELFF
14,NA,TRBJ2-5,TRBV20-1,many,TGCAGTGCACCGTATCCCACAGGGACGGAGACCCAGTACTTC,CSAPYPTGTETQYF
12,NA,TRBJ1-2,TRBV20-1,many,TGCAGTGCTAGACCCTACCGGTATGGCTACACCTTC,CSARPYRYGYTF
13,TRBD1,TRBJ1-2,TRBV20-1,many,TGCAGTGCTAGCTTGGACAGGAACTATGGCTACACCTTC,CSASLDRNYGYTF
13,NA,TRBJ1-2,TRBV28,few,TGTGCCAGCAGATGGGGTGGAAACTATGGCTACACCTTC,CASRWGGNYGYTF
13,NA,TRBJ2-5,TRBV20-1,many,TGCAGTGCAAAGGGGGAGTACCAAGAGACCCAGTACTTC,CSAKGEYQETQYF
15,NA,TRBJ2-3,TRBV27,many,TGTGCCAGCAGTTTATGGACTGCTAGCACAGATACGCAGTATTTT,CASSLWTASTDTQYF
14,NA,TRBJ2-2,TRBV6-2/TRBV6-3,many,TGTGCCAGCAGTTACCTTGGGACCACCGGGGAGCTGTTTTTT,CASSYLGTTGELFF
15,TRBD2,TRBJ2-5,TRBV3-1,many,TGTGCCAGCAGCGGGACTAGTTCGTACCAAGAGACCCAGTACTTC,CASSGTSSYQETQYF
13,NA,TRBJ2-3,TRBV5-1,many,TGCGCCAGCACAAAGGGGAGGACAGATACGCAGTATTTT,CASTKGRTDTQYF
12,NA,TRBJ2-7,TRBV10-3,many,TGTGCCATCATGACAGACTCCTACGAGCAGTACTTC,CAIMTDSYEQYF
15,TRBD2,TRBJ2-3,TRBV3-1,many,TGTGCCAGCAGCCAGGGGACTAGCGGGACAGATACGCAGTATTTT,CASSQGTSGTDTQYF
13,NA,TRBJ1-2,TRBV6-5,many,TGTGCCAGCAGTCGAGGGGCAGACTATGGCTACACCTTC,CASSRGADYGYTF
16,TRBD1,TRBJ2-1,TRBV7-2,many,TGTGCCAGCAGCTTAGCGGGGACAGGGGGCTACAATGAGCAGTTCTTC,CASSLAGTGGYNEQFF
14,NA,TRBJ1-5,TRBV12-3/TRBV12-4,many,TGTGCCAGCAGTTTCACGGGAGGCAATCAGCCCCAGCATTTT,CASSFTGGNQPQHF
17,NA,TRBJ1-5,TRBV6-2/TRBV6-3,many,TGTGCCAGCAGACCTACTCCCCGGGACACCCCCCTTCAGCCCCAGCATTTT,CASRPTPRDTPLQPQHF
16,NA,TRBJ2-1,TRBV5-1,few,TGCGCCAGCAGCTCGGAGGGCGTTAGCTCCTACAATGAGCAGTTCTTC,CASSSEGVSSYNEQFF
16,TRBD2,TRBJ2-3,TRBV7-9,many,TGTGCCAGCAGCGCGACTAGCGGGGGGGCCTTAAATACGCAGTATTTT,CASSATSGGALNTQYF
15,NA,TRBJ2-1,TRBV14,many,TGTGCCAGCAGCCAAGACGCAAGCTCCTACAATGAGCAGTTCTTC,CASSQDASSYNEQFF
11,TRBD1,TRBJ1-1,TRBV20-1,many,TGCAGTGCTAGAGGGGACAGGGAAGCTTTCTTT,CSARGDREAFF